Described below is a single TCR beta chain sequence and its context. The target antigen is unknown. Repertoires were generated with immunoSEQ multiplex PCR, while TCRdb's copy carries only in-frame clones and drops some. The sample contains about 110,000 clones, under 97% of which appear only once. This entry belongs to a study of cytomegalovirus exposure and HLA in healthy donors. Study-level background: The approximately 130 validation repertoires and the approximately 700 first-cohort repertoires shared a platform, a later analysis reported.

CDR1 and CDR2 from the germline V gene are SNHLY and FYNNEI. This CDR3 comprises 12 residues. V lost 6 bases to trimming and J lost 4 bases, with 9 bases between them. Findings and limits, study-wide: Rare TCR sequences dominated, though some public TCRs recurred in many donors. It was reportedly the case that the classifier diagnosed cytomegalovirus status with high specificity and sensitivity.

The roughly 120-subject validation cohort, separate from the 666-subject first cohort, included the donors. The clonotype originates from a young woman in good health and CMV-seronegative. Material: PBMCs. The chain combines TRBV2 with TRBJ1-1, with D maybe TRBD1 (5 bases). The CDR3 spells CASRAQGTEAFF. CDR3 sequence (DNA): TGTGCCAGCAGGGCCCAGGGCACTGAAGCTTTCTTT. Using reference TRBV2 and TRBJ1-1 for the parts outside the CDR3, the full variable domain is EPEVTQTPSHQVTQMGQEVILRCVPISNHLYFYWYRQILGQKVEFLVSFYNNEISEKSEIFDDQFSVERPDGSNFTLKIRSTKLEDSAMYFCASRAQGTEAFFGQGTRLTVV.